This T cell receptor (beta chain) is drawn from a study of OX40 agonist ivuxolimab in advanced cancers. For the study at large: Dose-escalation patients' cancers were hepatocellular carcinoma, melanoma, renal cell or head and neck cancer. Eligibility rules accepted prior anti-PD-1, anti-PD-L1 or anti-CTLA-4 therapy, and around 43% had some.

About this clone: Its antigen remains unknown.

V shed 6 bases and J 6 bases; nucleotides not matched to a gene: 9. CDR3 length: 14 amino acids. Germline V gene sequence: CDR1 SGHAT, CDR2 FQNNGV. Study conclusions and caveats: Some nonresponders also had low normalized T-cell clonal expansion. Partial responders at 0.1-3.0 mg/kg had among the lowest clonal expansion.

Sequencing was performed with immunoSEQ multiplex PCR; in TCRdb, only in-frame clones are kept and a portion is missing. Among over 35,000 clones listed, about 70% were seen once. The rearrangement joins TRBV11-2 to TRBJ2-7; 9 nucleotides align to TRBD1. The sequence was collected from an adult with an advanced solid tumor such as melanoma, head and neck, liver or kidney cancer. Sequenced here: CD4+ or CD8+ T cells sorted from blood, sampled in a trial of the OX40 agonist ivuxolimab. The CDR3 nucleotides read TGTGCCAGCAGTCTACCGGGACAGGGCCTCGAGCAGTACGTC. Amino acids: CASSLPGQGLEQYV.